This TCR beta chain was profiled in a study of siplizumab effects on memory and regulatory T cells. Sequencing used immunoSEQ multiplex PCR; TCRdb keeps in-frame clones, though not all of them. The top ten clones hold about 0.62% of a sample with roughly 100,000 clones, 93% of them seen once. The CDR3 spans 14 residues. Trimming pared 4 bases from V and 1 base from J, leaving 11 bases between. Germline loops: CDR1 SNHLY, CDR2 FYNNEI. The chain carries TRBV2 and TRBJ2-7, with TRBD1 as a possible D gene (6 bases). The clonotype comes from a human donor in good health. What was sequenced was Tregs sorted from blood. CDR3 nucleotide sequence: TGTGCCAGCAGTGTACAGGGCCGTTCCTACGAGCAGTACTTC. This sequence encodes CASSVQGRSYEQYF.